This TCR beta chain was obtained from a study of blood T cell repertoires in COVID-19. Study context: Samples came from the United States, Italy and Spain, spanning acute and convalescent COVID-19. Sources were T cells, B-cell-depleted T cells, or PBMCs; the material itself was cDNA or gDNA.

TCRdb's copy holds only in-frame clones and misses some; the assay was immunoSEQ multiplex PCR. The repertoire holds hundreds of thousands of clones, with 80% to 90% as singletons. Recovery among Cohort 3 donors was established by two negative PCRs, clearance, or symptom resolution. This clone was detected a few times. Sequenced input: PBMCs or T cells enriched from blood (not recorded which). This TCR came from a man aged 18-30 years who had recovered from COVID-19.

The CDR3 loop reads CASSDLGLAETYEQYF. CDR3 nucleotides: TGTGCCAGCAGCGACCTAGGTCTAGCGGAAACCTACGAGCAGTACTTC. V is TRBV9 and J is TRBJ2-7; the match to TRBD2 covers 7 bases. Trimming removed 3 bases from V and 2 bases from J; junction bases left unmatched: 11. Germline V CDR1 and CDR2: SGDLS, YYNGEE. The CDR3 consists of 16 residues.